One sample yielded the 20 T cell receptor beta chains listed below, sequenced in a study of T cell responses to AZD1222 COVID-19 vaccine. TCRdb's table, derived via immunoSEQ multiplex PCR, lists solely in-frame clones and lacks some. The data contain about 76,000 clones, over 65% of them singletons. The specimen was peripheral blood, collected 28 days after the second dose of the MenACWY control vaccine. These receptors originate from an adult who received the MenACWY meningococcal vaccine as a control.

This clone is a singleton in its sample. This chain connects TRBV5-4 to TRBJ1-1; D is ambiguous. There are 13 residues in the CDR3. In germline, CDR1 is SGHNT, CDR2 YYREEE (reference sequence). V was shortened by 0 bases and J by 4 bases, with 7 bases between the two germline ends. The CDR3 here is CASSLAGRTEAFF. CDR3 sequence (DNA): TGTGCCAGCAGCTTGGCCGGGCGCACTGAAGCTTTCTTT.

The chain employs TRBV11-3 and TRBJ1-2; D is uncertain. Per the germline V gene, CDR1 is SGHNT and CDR2 is YENEEA. The V and J ends lost 4 bases and 7 bases respectively, with 16 bases between them. This CDR3 is built from 14 residues. The DNA of the CDR3 is TGTGCCAGCAGCTGGAGATGGACCGCCTCTGGCTACACCTTC. Encoded protein: CASSWRWTASGYTF.

The chain links TRBV7-2 to TRBJ2-1; D remains ambiguous. Germline V gives CDR1 SGHTA, CDR2 FQGNSA. Trimming removed 1 base at V and 3 bases at J, with 13 bases between. CDR3 length: 16 amino acids. The CDR3 sequence: CASSLEGAGGYNEQFF. CDR3 sequence (DNA): TGTGCCAGCAGCTTAGAGGGTGCCGGCGGCTACAATGAGCAGTTCTTC.

The rearrangement links TRBV5-1 to TRBJ2-2; 9 nucleotides align to TRBD1. This CDR3 has 15 residues. V lost 4 bases, J lost 5 bases, and 6 bases stayed unmatched. The germline V gene encodes CDR1 SGHRS and CDR2 YFSETQ. The CDR3: CASSPDRGGTGELFF. In nucleotides, the CDR3 is TGCGCCAGCAGCCCCGACAGGGGGGGGACCGGGGAGCTGTTTTTT. Using reference TRBV5-1 and TRBJ2-2 for the parts outside the CDR3, the full variable domain is KAGVTQTPRYLIKTRGQQVTLSCSPISGHRSVSWYQQTPGQGLQFLFEYFSETQRNKGNFPGRFSGRQFSNSRSEMNVSTLELGDSALYLCASSPDRGGTGELFFGEGSRLTVL.

The sample holds one count of this clone. The chain links TRBV9 to TRBJ2-4; a possible D gene is TRBD2 (5 bases). V lost 3 bases and J 5 bases, leaving 15 bases between the germline ends. Looked up from germline, CDR1 is SGDLS and CDR2 is YYNGEE. This CDR3 is 15 amino acids long. The CDR3 sequence is CASSAYAEGENIQYF. CDR3 sequence (DNA): TGTGCCAGCAGCGCCTACGCCGAGGGCGAAAACATTCAGTACTTC.

The chain carries TRBV7-9 and TRBJ1-4; 9 bases align to TRBD1. CDR3 length: 14 amino acids. J was trimmed by 6 bases and V by 3 bases; bases with no gene match: 2. The germline CDR1 and CDR2 sequences are SEHNR and FQNEAQ (reference sequence). The DNA of the CDR3 is TGTGCCAGCAGCTTGGGGACAGGGCATGAAAAACTGTTTTTT. It translates to CASSLGTGHEKLFF.

This chain links TRBV30 with TRBJ2-5, with 9 bases that match TRBD1. Germline-derived CDR1 and CDR2 are GTSNPN and SVGIG (reference sequence). The V segment lost 3 bases and the J segment 4 bases; nucleotides outside the gene matches: 6. There are 14 residues in the CDR3. The CDR3 sequence is CAWRGDRGSETQYF. The CDR3 region has the DNA TGTGCCTGGAGGGGAGACAGGGGGTCAGAGACCCAGTACTTC.

The chain couples TRBV5-6 to TRBJ2-5; no reliable D call. This CDR3 contains 15 residues. V lost 4 bases and J 0 bases, leaving 13 bases between the germline ends. CDR1 SGHDT and CDR2 YYEEEE come from the germline V gene. The CDR3 nucleotides read TGTGCCAGCAGCCTCCGGGCAGCGTACCAAGAGACCCAGTACTTC. Translated: CASSLRAAYQETQYF. Filled out from reference TRBV5-6 and TRBJ2-5, the complete variable domain reads DAGVTQSPTHLIKTRGQQVTLRCSPKSGHDTVSWYQQALGQGPQFIFQYYEEEERQRGNFPDRFSGHQFPNYSSELNVNALLLGDSALYLCASSLRAAYQETQYFGPGTRLLVL.

The CDR3 protein is CASSHILQANQPQHF. In DNA, the CDR3 is TGTGCCAGCAGCCATATCCTACAGGCCAATCAGCCCCAGCATTTT. The V gene is TRBV28, the J gene TRBJ1-5; tentatively, D is TRBD1 (5 bases). CDR1 is MDHEN and CDR2 is SYDVKM in the germline V gene. V shed 6 bases and J shed 3 bases, with 15 bases lying between them. The CDR3 has 15 residues.

This clone was found a few times. The chain joins TRBV4-3 to TRBJ2-3, with TRBD2 as a possible D gene (6 bases). Germline loops: CDR1 LGHNA, CDR2 YSLEER. There are 15 residues in the CDR3. The V end was cut by 2 bases, the J end by 3 bases, with 12 bases between. CDR3 in DNA: TGCGCCAGCAGCCAAATAGCCGGGGGAACAGATACGCAGTATTTT. Its protein product is CASSQIAGGTDTQYF.

The chain joins TRBV7-2 to TRBJ1-1; D is unclear. The CDR3 spans 12 residues. The germline V gene has CDR1 SGHTA and CDR2 FQGNSA. Trimming left V 7 bases short and J 4 bases short, with 10 bases between. The CDR3 DNA reads TGTGCCAGCACCCAAGGTTTCACTGAAGCTTTCTTT. As protein: CASTQGFTEAFF. The variable domain in full, completed from reference TRBV7-2 and TRBJ1-1, reads GAGVSQSPSNKVTEKGKDVELRCDPISGHTALYWYRQSLGQGLEFLIYFQGNSAPDKSGLPSDRFSAERTGGSVSTLTIQRTQQEDSAVYLCASTQGFTEAFFGQGTRLTVV.

The J gene is TRBJ2-1, the V gene TRBV5-1; 9 positions match TRBD1. The CDR3 spans 15 residues. Looked up from germline, CDR1 is SGHRS and CDR2 is YFSETQ. V lost 5 bases and J lost 2; bases outside the gene matches: 5. The CDR3 here is CASRAGQGPYNEQFF. As DNA, the CDR3 is TGCGCCAGCAGGGCGGGACAGGGCCCCTACAATGAGCAGTTCTTC. Drawing the rest from reference TRBV5-1 and TRBJ2-1, the complete variable domain is KAGVTQTPRYLIKTRGQQVTLSCSPISGHRSVSWYQQTPGQGLQFLFEYFSETQRNKGNFPGRFSGRQFSNSRSEMNVSTLELGDSALYLCASRAGQGPYNEQFFGPGTRLTVL.

The chain employs TRBV4-1 and TRBJ1-3, with D unresolved. The germline V gene encodes CDR1 MGHRA and CDR2 YSYEKL. Trimming removed 1 base from V and 6 bases from J, with 13 bases in between. The CDR3 contains 15 residues. CDR3 residues: CASSQAGGFLNTIYF. The CDR3 nucleotides read TGCGCCAGCAGCCAAGCAGGAGGGTTCTTAAACACCATATATTTT.

The rearrangement uses TRBV18 and TRBJ1-3; unclear D gene. The CDR3 is 14 amino acids. The V end lost 0 bases, the J end lost 0 bases, and 3 bases lay between the germline ends. Germline CDR1 is KGHSH and CDR2 is LQKENI. CDR3 amino acids: CASSPPTSGNTIYF. The CDR3 DNA reads as TGTGCCAGCTCACCACCCACCTCTGGAAACACCATATATTTT.

CDR3 in amino acids: CASSAGVSAVRGAFF. For the CDR3, the DNA is TGTGCCAGCAGTGCGGGAGTCTCGGCTGTACGGGGAGCTTTCTTT. This sequence joins TRBV28 and TRBJ1-1; no firm D call. The CDR3 is 15 residues long. V gave up 5 bases and J gave up 10 bases, with 23 bases separating them. CDR1 is MDHEN and CDR2 is SYDVKM in the germline V gene.

This chain links TRBV7-8 with TRBJ2-7, with D possibly being TRBD1 (5 bases). The length of the CDR3 is 16 residues. V lost 5 bases, J lost 5 bases, and 22 bases lay in between. From germline, CDR1 is SGHVS and CDR2 FQNEAQ. Written as DNA, the CDR3 is TGTGCCAGCAGCCCGAACAGGATTAGGGTGAGCGACGAGCAGTACTTC. Protein sequence: CASSPNRIRVSDEQYF. The whole variable domain, remainder taken from reference TRBV7-8 and TRBJ2-7, is GAGVSQSPRYKVAKRGQDVALRCDPISGHVSLFWYQQALGQGPEFLTYFQNEAQLDKSGLPSDRFFAERPEGSVSTLKIQRTQQEDSAVYLCASSPNRIRVSDEQYFGPGTRLTVT.

V is TRBV6-2 or TRBV6-3 and J is TRBJ2-1; 8 bases align to TRBD2. In germline, CDR1 is MNHEY, CDR2 SVGEGT. The CDR3 extends over 17 amino acids. V shed 4 bases, J shed 6 bases, and the junction held 14 bases outside the gene matches. This CDR3 reads CASSSPRTGGIPNEQFF. The CDR3 DNA reads TGTGCCAGCAGTTCTCCCCGGACGGGGGGGATACCCAATGAGCAGTTCTTC.

This clone was counted between two and nine times. This chain's CDR3 is CATPRDRVATNEKLFF. Here the CDR3 DNA reads TGCGCCACGCCACGGGACAGAGTTGCAACTAATGAAAAACTGTTTTTT. The rearrangement links TRBV10-1 to TRBJ1-4; 7 bases are a match to TRBD1. Germline CDR1 and CDR2: WNHNN and SYGVQD (reference sequence). This CDR3 contains 16 residues. The junction had 11 bases not matched to a gene; V was cut back by 10 bases and J by 0 bases.

This chain uses TRBV15 with TRBJ1-4; perhaps TRBD1 as D (5 bases). Germline assignment: CDR1 LNHNV and CDR2 YYDKDF (reference sequence). This CDR3 contains 14 residues. Trimming shortened V by 0 bases and J by 7 bases, and 9 bases separated the two germline ends. DNA of the CDR3: TGTGCCACCAGCAGAGATGCGGGGGGTGAAAAACTGTTTTTT. Translation: CATSRDAGGEKLFF.

Only a few counts were recorded for this clone. The rearrangement joins TRBV30 to TRBJ1-1, with 7 positions matching TRBD1. J gave up 4 bases and V 0 bases, and 2 bases lay outside the gene matches. Per the germline V gene, CDR1 is GTSNPN and CDR2 is SVGIG (reference sequence). This CDR3 has 13 amino acids. The CDR3 DNA reads as TGTGCCTGGAGTGTTGACAGGGTCACTGAAGCTTTCTTT. Translating gives CAWSVDRVTEAFF.